Included here is one T cell receptor beta chain sequence, with context. The antigen remains undetermined. The CDR3 runs 16 residues. V lost 5 bases to trimming and J lost 3 bases, with 19 bases between them. Germline V gives CDR1 MDHEN, CDR2 SYDVKM. TCRdb's copy holds only in-frame clones and misses some; the assay was immunoSEQ multiplex PCR. The data hold approximately 59,000 clones, with more than 70% observed a single time. The data belong to a study of identifying expanded T cells in peripheral blood. Study findings and constraints: Over about two and four weeks, about 15 and 19 clones changed, versus more than 1 between replicates.

No infections or other immune events were documented during collection. The material sequenced was blood. The source is a person aged 18 to 70 in good health. The chain joins TRBV28 to TRBJ1-2; possible D gene TRBD1, 5 bases. The CDR3 DNA is TGTGCCAGCAGTGGGACCAGGGATGCTTCGTACTATGGCTACACCTTC. Its translation: CASSGTRDASYYGYTF.